The 32 T cell receptor beta chains listed next were all sequenced from one sample in a study of control samples from healthy donors and cancer patients (dated by TCRdb to between 2020 and 2021). The library was generated by the immunoSEQ multiplex PCR assay. The table comes from immuneACCESS by way of TCRdb, which keeps in-frame sequences with V and J called. Part of the clones is missing from these tables; in studies checked, under half for an unresolved V gene and the rest for unknown reasons. The sample data list about 75,000 clones, and 94% of these were observed just once. The biggest ten clones account for 6.2% of the sample. The sample was blood. The receptors here all came from a woman aged 40 to 50 in good health.

V gene TRBV7-8 combines with J gene TRBJ1-1; no clear D. V lost 1 base and J lost 3, with 9 bases in between. This CDR3 is built from 14 residues. The germline V gene has CDR1 SGHVS and CDR2 FQNEAQ. The chain's CDR3 is CASSLVQIHTEAFF. As DNA, the CDR3 is TGTGCCAGCAGCTTAGTTCAGATCCACACTGAAGCTTTCTTT.

The chain employs TRBV18 and TRBJ1-2; D is perhaps TRBD1 (5 bases). V lost 4 bases and J lost 6, with 12 bases in between. The CDR3 is 13 amino acids. Germline values: CDR1 KGHSH, CDR2 LQKENI. The CDR3 protein is CASSRQTNDGYTF. The CDR3 DNA reads TGTGCCAGCTCACGACAGACCAACGATGGCTACACCTTC.

The V call is TRBV5-1, the J call TRBJ1-3; D unclear. This CDR3 contains 16 residues. Between the trimmed V and J ends, which lost 0 bases and 4 bases, there was a span of 14 bases. Per the germline V gene, CDR1 is SGHRS and CDR2 is YFSETQ. CDR3 amino acids: CASSLAGLRGGNTIYF. In DNA, the CDR3 is TGCGCCAGCAGCTTGGCGGGCCTGCGTGGCGGAAACACCATATATTTT.

J is TRBJ1-3 and V is TRBV2; D call uncertain. This CDR3 region has 11 residues. Trimming stripped 1 base from V and 5 bases from J, with 0 bases between. Germline V gene lookup returns CDR1 SNHLY and CDR2 FYNNEI. The CDR3 spells CASSEGNTIYF. CDR3 coding DNA: TGTGCCAGCAGTGAAGGAAACACCATATATTTT.

The genes are TRBV14 and TRBJ2-5; D remains ambiguous. The CDR3 extends over 12 amino acids. The germline CDR1 and CDR2 sequences are SGHDN and FVKESK. Trimming left V 1 base short and J 6 bases short, with 6 bases between. This CDR3 is CASSQVEKTQYF. The CDR3 DNA reads as TGTGCCAGCAGCCAAGTCGAGAAGACCCAGTACTTC.

This clone was counted between two and nine times. The rearrangement links TRBV24-1 to TRBJ2-3, with D perhaps matching TRBD1 (5 bases). The CDR3 contains 15 residues. Trimming took off 0 bases at V and 6 bases at J, with 12 bases between the two ends. Germline loops: CDR1 KGHDR, CDR2 SFDVKD. Written as DNA, the CDR3 is TGTGCCACCAGTGATTTGGGTTCTCCAGGGGATACGCAGTATTTT. The encoded protein is CATSDLGSPGDTQYF.

This rearrangement joins TRBV11-1 to TRBJ2-1; D not resolved. The CDR3 has 12 amino acids. The V and J ends lost 7 bases and 6 bases respectively, with 10 bases between them. Germline CDR1 is SGHAT and CDR2 is FQDESV (reference sequence). CDR3 region: CASKGEGNEQFF. The CDR3 DNA reads TGTGCCAGCAAAGGAGAAGGCAATGAGCAGTTCTTC.

The V and J genes are TRBV4-3 and TRBJ1-1, with D possibly TRBD1 on 6 matching bases. Per germline, CDR1 LGHNA and CDR2 YSLEER. Trimming left V 1 base short and J 1 base short, with 13 bases between. The CDR3 has 16 amino acids. Written as DNA, the CDR3 is TGCGCCAGCAGCCAAGCGGCTCCGGACAGGAACACTGAAGCTTTCTTT. Protein sequence: CASSQAAPDRNTEAFF.

The chain joins TRBV6-5 to TRBJ1-5; 9 bases are a match to TRBD1. This CDR3 region has 14 residues. The ends lost 7 bases at V and 6 bases at J; junction bases unmatched: 7. Germline V gene sequence: CDR1 MNHEY, CDR2 SVGAGI. This CDR3 reads CASITGGMGQPQHF. The CDR3 nucleotides read TGTGCCAGCATAACAGGGGGCATGGGTCAGCCCCAGCATTTT.

The chain links TRBV10-2 to TRBJ2-7; 13 nucleotides agree with TRBD2. CDR3 size: 13 residues. With 8 bases clipped from V and 6 bases from J, the junction kept 4 bases outside the gene matches. Germline CDR1 WSHSY, CDR2 SAAADI. The CDR3, as DNA: TGCGCCAGCGGACTAGCGGGAGTAACCGAGCAGTACTTC. This gives the protein CASGLAGVTEQYF.

This sequence joins TRBV7-8 and TRBJ1-2; 7 nucleotides line up with TRBD1. The junction had 7 bases not matched to a gene; V was cut back by 4 bases and J by 2 bases. The CDR3 runs to 15 residues. CDR1 is SGHVS and CDR2 is FQNEAQ in the germline V gene. This CDR3 is CASSSGQPSNYGYTF. The CDR3 coding sequence is TGTGCCAGCAGCTCGGGACAGCCCTCGAACTATGGCTACACCTTC. Full variable domain (rest looked up from reference TRBV7-8 and TRBJ1-2): GAGVSQSPRYKVAKRGQDVALRCDPISGHVSLFWYQQALGQGPEFLTYFQNEAQLDKSGLPSDRFFAERPEGSVSTLKIQRTQQEDSAVYLCASSSGQPSNYGYTFGSGTRLTVV.

J is TRBJ2-5 and V is TRBV18; TRBD2 might be the D (6 bases). The CDR3 extends over 14 amino acids. Germline V gene sequence: CDR1 KGHSH, CDR2 LQKENI. V was cut by 3 bases and J by 3 bases, with 11 bases left in between. CDR3 sequence: CASSPVLAKETQYF. The CDR3, as DNA: TGTGCCAGCTCACCGGTACTAGCCAAAGAGACCCAGTACTTC.

Written as DNA, the CDR3 is TGTGCCAGCAGTTACCTGGCGGGGATATACAATGAGCAGTTCTTC. Translating gives CASSYLAGIYNEQFF. The V and J genes are TRBV6-2 or TRBV6-3 and TRBJ2-1; a weak D match, TRBD2 (6 bases). V lost 2 bases and J lost 4, with 12 bases in between. Germline V lookup: CDR1 MNHEY, CDR2 SVGEGT. This CDR3 is built from 15 residues.

V gene TRBV7-6 combines with J gene TRBJ2-4; 14 nucleotides match TRBD2. Trimming at V came to 0 bases and at J to 3 bases, leaving 7 bases not matched to a gene. The length of the CDR3 is 19 residues. CDR1 and CDR2 from the germline V gene are SGHVS and FNYEAQ. The CDR3 region is CASSLAPPTSGGVKNIQYF. The CDR3 nucleotides are TGTGCCAGCAGCTTAGCCCCTCCGACTAGCGGGGGGGTCAAAAACATTCAGTACTTC.

The table lists this clone with a few counts. This sequence joins TRBV7-2 and TRBJ2-1; a weak D match, TRBD2 (7 bases). Germline lookup yields CDR1 SGHTA and CDR2 FQGNSA. This CDR3 contains 17 residues. Trimming stripped 2 bases from V and 5 bases from J, with 19 bases between. CDR3 residues: CASSLRRGGGQHNEQFF. In DNA form, the CDR3 reads TGTGCCAGCAGCTTACGCCGTGGGGGGGGCCAACACAATGAGCAGTTCTTC.

Here the CDR3 DNA reads TGTGCTAGTGGTTTGGGACAGGGGGGCGGGGAGCTGTTTTTT. Protein product: CASGLGQGGGELFF. The rearrangement uses TRBV12-5 and TRBJ2-2; 9 nucleotides align to TRBD1. Germline loops: CDR1 LGHNT, CDR2 FRNRAP. This CDR3 region has 14 residues. Germline trimming cut 1 base from V and 7 bases from J; bases unmatched to any gene: 1.

The chain uses TRBV18 and TRBJ1-3, with a weak D call TRBD1 (6 bases). Trimming stripped 0 bases from V and 0 bases from J, with 9 bases between. The CDR3 has 16 amino acids. CDR1 and CDR2 from the germline V gene are KGHSH and LQKENI. As DNA, the CDR3 is TGTGCCAGCTCACCACCGGACAGTCGCTCTGGAAACACCATATATTTT. This sequence encodes CASSPPDSRSGNTIYF.

The genes are TRBV3-1 (or the pseudogene TRBV3-2) and TRBJ2-3, with a weak D call TRBD1 (5 bases). Trimming shortened V by 4 bases and J by 5 bases, and 7 bases separated the two germline ends. Germline V gene data show CDR1 as LGHDT and CDR2 as YNNKEL (reference sequence). The CDR3 has 12 residues. The CDR3: CASSPQGDTQYF. CDR3 nucleotide sequence: TGTGCCAGCAGCCCCCAGGGAGATACGCAGTATTTT.

In its sample, this clone was seen a few times. The chain is built from TRBV3-1 (or the pseudogene TRBV3-2) and TRBJ2-3, with D possibly matching TRBD1 (5 bases). V dropped 0 bases and J dropped 0 bases, with 13 bases sitting between them. Germline V gene sequence: CDR1 LGHDT, CDR2 YNNKEL (reference sequence). This CDR3 has 17 residues. CDR3 bases: TGTGCCAGCAGCCAAGATAGGCACAGGCATAGCACAGATACGCAGTATTTT. It is translated as CASSQDRHRHSTDTQYF.

The V gene is TRBV5-1, the J gene TRBJ1-1; D not certain. V was cut by 4 bases and J by 0 bases, with 13 bases left in between. This CDR3 comprises 15 residues. Germline V lookup: CDR1 SGHRS, CDR2 YFSETQ. DNA of the CDR3: TGCGCCAGCAGCCCTCAACGGGGATTGAACACTGAAGCTTTCTTT. It translates to CASSPQRGLNTEAFF.

J is TRBJ2-1 and V is TRBV4-1; D ambiguous. The CDR3 is 14 amino acids. The V end was cut by 1 base, the J end by 7 bases, with 11 bases between. Germline values: CDR1 MGHRA, CDR2 YSYEKL. The CDR3 region is CASSQVTSPNEQFF. CDR3 nucleotide sequence: TGCGCCAGCAGCCAAGTAACAAGCCCAAATGAGCAGTTCTTC.

The chain carries TRBV18 and TRBJ1-1; D ambiguous. Trimming removed 0 bases from V and 1 base from J, with 6 bases in between. CDR3 length equals 14 residues. Germline CDR1 KGHSH, CDR2 LQKENI. CDR3 in amino acids: CASSPPSANTEAFF. The DNA of the CDR3 is TGTGCCAGCTCACCACCCTCTGCGAACACTGAAGCTTTCTTT.

The rearrangement joins TRBV7-9 to TRBJ1-4, with a weak D call TRBD1 (6 bases). This CDR3 spans 15 amino acids. Between the trimmed V and J ends, which lost 2 bases and 2 bases, there was a span of 9 bases. Germline values: CDR1 SEHNR, CDR2 FQNEAQ (reference sequence). The CDR3 sequence: CASSLIQGTNEKLFF. CDR3 sequence (DNA): TGTGCCAGCAGCTTAATACAGGGCACTAATGAAAAACTGTTTTTT.

The genes are TRBV30 and TRBJ1-2, with a tentative D call TRBD1 (6 bases). Germline loops: CDR1 GTSNPN, CDR2 SVGIG (reference sequence). Trimming removed 2 bases from V and 0 bases from J, with 13 bases in between. This CDR3 spans 15 amino acids. CDR3 region: CAWSITGRANYGYTF. The CDR3, as DNA: TGTGCCTGGAGTATCACAGGGAGAGCTAACTATGGCTACACCTTC.

The chain's CDR3 is CASSGGNEQFF. The DNA for the CDR3 is TGCGCCAGCAGTGGAGGCAATGAGCAGTTCTTC. The V call is TRBV10-2, the J call TRBJ2-1; D unclear. CDR3 length equals 11 residues. CDR1 is WSHSY, CDR2 SAAADI, per germline. V was trimmed by 4 bases and J by 6 bases, leaving 4 bases between them.

V gene TRBV6-5 combines with J gene TRBJ1-3, with unresolved D. The CDR3 covers 14 residues. Trimming shortened V by 5 bases and J by 2 bases, and 10 bases separated the two germline ends. Germline V lookup: CDR1 MNHEY, CDR2 SVGAGI. The CDR3 is CASSQFLAGNTIYF. As DNA, the CDR3 is TGTGCCAGCAGTCAGTTCCTCGCTGGAAACACCATATATTTT.

The V gene is TRBV7-9, the J gene TRBJ2-3; 8 positions match TRBD1. J gave up 5 bases and V 5 bases, and 6 bases lay outside the gene matches. The CDR3 consists of 14 residues. Germline V gene sequence: CDR1 SEHNR, CDR2 FQNEAQ (reference sequence). CDR3 amino acids: CASSRGQGEDTQYF. In DNA, the CDR3 is TGTGCCAGCAGCCGAGGACAGGGAGAAGATACGCAGTATTTT.

The chain recombines TRBV7-2 with TRBJ1-5; tentatively, D is TRBD1 (5 bases). CDR1 SGHTA and CDR2 FQGNSA come from the germline V gene. The V and J ends lost 5 bases and 4 bases respectively, with 15 bases between them. The CDR3 is made up of 15 amino acids. CDR3 sequence reads: CASSIFGGGNQPQHF. DNA of the CDR3: TGTGCCAGCAGCATTTTTGGGGGAGGGAATCAGCCCCAGCATTTT.

This chain connects TRBV12-3 or TRBV12-4 to TRBJ2-2; D is undetermined. CDR3 length: 13 residues. V was clipped by 5 bases and J by 1 base, with 5 bases between them. The CDR3 protein is CASSTRNTGELFF. In DNA, the CDR3 is TGTGCCAGCAGTACAAGGAACACCGGGGAGCTGTTTTTT.

This sequence joins TRBV30 and TRBJ2-1, with 7 bases aligning to TRBD2. J gave up 3 bases and V 0 bases, and 2 bases lay outside the gene matches. This CDR3 has 14 residues. Germline V gene lookup returns CDR1 GTSNPN and CDR2 SVGIG (reference sequence). CDR3 nucleotide sequence: TGTGCCTGGAGTGTAAGGACTAGCTACAATGAGCAGTTCTTC. This encodes CAWSVRTSYNEQFF.

The V gene is TRBV28, the J gene TRBJ1-3, with 9 bases fitting TRBD1. V was pared by 4 bases and J by 4 bases, with 5 bases of the junction left unmatched. CDR3 length: 15 amino acids. Germline CDR1 reads MDHEN; CDR2 reads SYDVKM. The CDR3 DNA reads TGTGCCAGCAGTTCCCCGACAGGGGGGGGAAACACCATATATTTT. Translated: CASSSPTGGGNTIYF.

The chain is built from TRBV6-5 and TRBJ2-7; D not resolved. There are 15 residues in the CDR3. CDR1 MNHEY and CDR2 SVGAGI come from the germline V gene. The ends were cut back, 0 bases at V and 4 bases at J, with 13 bases in the middle. CDR3 bases: TGTGCCAGCAGTTACTCAGGGAATGACGGATACGAGCAGTACTTC. Protein product: CASSYSGNDGYEQYF.